The present TCR beta chain was sequenced within a study of CD8 T cells in Susac syndrome. Findings of the study overall: It was acknowledged by the study that relatively few individuals were included in its TCR sequencing and HLA analysis.

Per the germline V gene, CDR1 is MGHRA and CDR2 is YSYEKL. V was cut by 3 bases and J by 3 bases, with 5 bases left in between. This CDR3 contains 13 residues. It was with random hexamers that about 0.45 to 1 ug RNA was reverse transcribed. Amplification of TCR beta CDR3 by immunoSEQ multiplex PCR spanned 54 Vbeta and 13 Jbeta. TCRdb ran MiXCR on the immunoSEQ multiplex PCR reads and lists one entry per CDR3 protein. This sample has some 300,000 distinct CDR3 sequences, with around 91% found just once. The sample holds a few counts of this clonotype. Its target is unknown. Blood CD8+ and CD4+ T cells underwent high-throughput TCR beta sequencing. The multiple sclerosis controls comprised treatment-naive patients whose relapsing-remitting disease was stable or active.

The rearrangement links TRBV4-1 to TRBJ2-2; D is unresolved. The clonotype originates from a human donor with multiple sclerosis. The specimen was CD8+ T cells from PBMCs. The CDR3 sequence: CASSHPDTGELFF. The CDR3 nucleotides are TGCGCCAGCAGCCATCCGGACACCGGGGAGCTGTTTTTT.